The entry that follows covers one T cell receptor (beta chain) sequence. Treatment indicated: preoperative locoregional IRX-2 cytokine immunotherapy. Patients received preoperative, locoregional IRX-2 cytokine immunotherapy in a phase Ib study. TCRdb's copy holds only in-frame clones and misses some; the assay was immunoSEQ multiplex PCR. The sample has 24,000 or so clones; 75% to 80% are singletons. This record comes from a study of preoperative IRX-2 immunotherapy in early breast cancer. The V gene's germline CDR1 is GTSNPN and CDR2 SVGIG (reference sequence). V was clipped by 4 bases and J by 7 bases; unmatched bases: 8. The CDR3 has 15 residues.

This sequence was found in a human donor with breast cancer. The sample was lymph node tissue, taken before IRX-2 immunotherapy. The rearrangement joins TRBV30 to TRBJ1-5; the match to TRBD1 covers 12 bases. CDR3 coding DNA: TGTGCCTGGACTCCGGGACAGGGGGCTTGGCAGCCCCAGCATTTT. The encoded protein is CAWTPGQGAWQPQHF.